The subject of this entry is one TCR beta chain. These data belong to a study of cytomegalovirus exposure and HLA in healthy donors. This PCR relied on a set of 60 Vbeta primers and 13 Jbeta primers. Authors' data handling: Counted up in a later analysis, unique TCR beta chains came to approximately 77 million, with around 11 million shared. Assay: immunoSEQ multiplex PCR; the TCRdb copy retains only in-frame clones and omits some. V and J calls and clone size are copied from that table; D and trimming were computed from the DNA. The repertoire holds some 170,000 clones, with roughly 76% as singletons. This CDR3 comprises 15 residues. Per the germline V gene, CDR1 is KGHSH and CDR2 is LQKENI. V lost 4 bases and J lost 2; bases outside the gene matches: 5.

This TCR was recovered from a man aged 55 to 70 in good health and CMV-seronegative. The specimen sequenced was PBMCs. The gene calls are TRBV18 and TRBJ2-3; 8 bases agree with TRBD1. The CDR3 nucleotides are TGTGCCAGCTCACTAGGACAGGGCAACACAGATACGCAGTATTTT. Encoded protein: CASSLGQGNTDTQYF.